The 8 T cell receptor beta chains presented below share a single source sample, sequenced in a study of T cell responses to AZD1222 COVID-19 vaccine. The assay was immunoSEQ multiplex PCR, and TCRdb's table has in-frame clones only and misses some. This sample carries about 120,000 clones, around 90% of them seen once, and the ten largest clones take 4% to 5%. Source: peripheral blood, taken 28 days after the second dose of the MenACWY control vaccine. Every receptor here comes from an adult who received the MenACWY meningococcal vaccine as a control.

On this clone itself: The DNA is left out, because the CDR3 cannot be placed on it with certainty; the CDR3 is given as TCRdb lists it. The chain's CDR3 is CASSTEVGQGNQWV. The chain links TRBV28 to TRBJ2-7; TRBD1 reflects the table's D call only, with no check against the DNA. In germline, CDR1 is MDHEN, CDR2 SYDVKM. Both ends counted, the CDR3 spans 14 residues.

V usage is TRBV11-3 and J usage is TRBJ2-3, with D unclear. Germline V gives CDR1 SGHNT, CDR2 YENEEA. This CDR3 region has 12 residues. Trimming stripped 5 bases from V and 4 bases from J, with 7 bases between. CDR3 in DNA: TGTGCCAGCAGCCCGCCCTCAGATACGCAGTATTTT. Amino acids: CASSPPSDTQYF.

The chain is built from TRBV28 and TRBJ1-5, with D unclear. The CDR3 is 15 amino acids. CDR1 is MDHEN and CDR2 is SYDVKM in the germline V gene. Trimming took off 3 bases at V and 4 bases at J, with 13 bases between the two ends. CDR3: CASSLDGPRNQPQHF. DNA for the CDR3: TGTGCCAGCAGTTTGGACGGGCCAAGAAATCAGCCCCAGCATTTT.

A few counts support this clone. The chain recombines TRBV25-1 with TRBJ2-2; D possibly corresponds to TRBD1 (7 bases). The germline V gene encodes CDR1 MGHDK and CDR2 SYGVNS. Trimming pared 8 bases from V and 0 bases from J, leaving 13 bases between. The CDR3 has 15 amino acids. The CDR3: CASRQGGANTGELFF. Written as DNA, the CDR3 is TGTGCCAGCCGCCAGGGGGGCGCGAACACCGGGGAGCTGTTTTTT.

The table lists this clone with a count of one. The chain recombines TRBV4-2 with TRBJ2-7, with TRBD2 identical over 7 bases. The germline V gene encodes CDR1 LGHNA and CDR2 YNFKEQ. This CDR3 comprises 15 residues. Trimming removed 3 bases from V and 2 bases from J; junction bases left unmatched: 7. The CDR3 region has the DNA TGTGCCAGCAGCCAGTCGCTGAGCGGGGCCTACGAGCAGTACTTC. It yields the protein CASSQSLSGAYEQYF.

The J gene is TRBJ2-2, the V gene TRBV28; 15 bases are shared with TRBD2. The germline gives CDR1 MDHEN, CDR2 SYDVKM. This CDR3 comprises 18 residues. V lost 4 bases, J lost 5 bases, and 8 bases stayed unmatched. The CDR3 DNA reads as TGTGCCAGCAGTTCAGGCCCGGGACTAGCGGGAGGAACCGGGGAGCTGTTTTTT. Protein sequence: CASSSGPGLAGGTGELFF.

The chain recombines TRBV4-1 with TRBJ2-2; 8 bases map to TRBD1. CDR1 is MGHRA, CDR2 YSYEKL, per germline. There are 16 residues in the CDR3. V lost 2 bases to trimming and J lost 3 bases; unmatched junction nucleotides: 5. DNA for the CDR3: TGCGCCAGCAGCCAACACGACAGGGGTGACACCGGGGAGCTGTTTTTT. Protein sequence: CASSQHDRGDTGELFF.

The chain is built from TRBV7-3 and TRBJ2-1, with a tentative D call TRBD2 (6 bases). Trimming pared 1 base from V and 4 bases from J, leaving 11 bases between. The germline V gene has CDR1 SGHTA and CDR2 FQGTGA. CDR3 length: 15 amino acids. The CDR3: CASSLNGSPYNEQFF. DNA of the CDR3: TGTGCCAGCAGCTTAAACGGGAGCCCGTACAATGAGCAGTTCTTC.